These 30 T cell receptor beta chains were sequenced from one sample in a study of identical twins. TCRdb re-called the 5' RACE reads with MiXCR, one entry per CDR3 protein. This table holds a few hundred thousand distinct CDR3 sequences, about 10% found once. The sequenced sample was memory T cells sorted from blood. The receptors originated from a man aged 50-60 years in good health.

This clonotype was counted at least ten times. V gene TRBV6-5 combines with J gene TRBJ2-1; TRBD2 is a possible D gene (5 bases). The CDR3 is 13 amino acids. In germline, CDR1 is MNHEY, CDR2 SVGAGI. The V end lost 2 bases, the J end lost 4 bases, and 6 bases lay between the germline ends. In DNA, the CDR3 is TGTGCCAGCAGTTACCGCGGGTACAATGAGCAGTTCTTC. This encodes CASSYRGYNEQFF.

This clonotype showed up just a few times. This chain joins TRBV9 and TRBJ1-4; 7 positions match TRBD1. Germline V gene lookup returns CDR1 SGDLS and CDR2 YYNGEE. The CDR3 extends over 15 amino acids. J gave up 2 bases and V 0 bases, and 1 base lay outside the gene matches. The CDR3 loop reads CASSVATGTNEKLFF. The CDR3 DNA sequence: TGTGCCAGCAGCGTAGCGACAGGGACTAATGAAAAACTGTTTTTT.

The chain employs TRBV18 and TRBJ2-1; 9 bases are a match to TRBD2. With 3 bases clipped from V and 9 bases from J, the junction kept 6 bases outside the gene matches. The CDR3 totals 14 residues. The germline CDR1 and CDR2 sequences are KGHSH and LQKENI. CDR3 region: CASSPLGLAGEQFF. CDR3 coding DNA: TGTGCCAGCTCACCGTTGGGACTAGCCGGTGAGCAGTTCTTC.

Ten or more counts support this clonotype. The genes are TRBV12-3 or TRBV12-4 and TRBJ1-1; TRBD1 might be the D (6 bases). The germline V and J ends were trimmed by 3 bases and 3 bases, with 29 bases remaining between them. The CDR3 extends over 20 amino acids. CDR3 sequence (DNA): TGTGCCAGCAGTTTCGGGGATTGGGGGCGGACCTTAGTGGAGGACACTGAAGCTTTCTTT. This sequence encodes CASSFGDWGRTLVEDTEAFF.

This clonotype has only a few counts. The gene calls are TRBV7-2 and TRBJ1-2; D is perhaps TRBD1 (6 bases). Germline V gives CDR1 SGHTA, CDR2 FQGNSA. V gave up 1 base and J gave up 8 bases, with 17 bases separating them. The CDR3 loop spans 15 amino acids. The CDR3 sequence is CASSLEQGRVEGYTF. The CDR3 DNA sequence: TGTGCCAGCAGCTTAGAGCAGGGGCGCGTTGAAGGCTACACCTTC.

This clonotype was seen at least ten times. V and J are TRBV7-2 and TRBJ1-3; tentative D call: TRBD1 (5 bases). CDR3 length equals 17 residues. Trimming stripped 1 base from V and 0 bases from J, with 13 bases between. CDR1 is SGHTA, CDR2 FQGNSA, per germline. CDR3 nucleotide sequence: TGTGCCAGCAGCTTAGGGCACGCGAGGGGCTCTGGAAACACCATATATTTT. Translating it yields CASSLGHARGSGNTIYF. Drawing the rest from reference TRBV7-2 and TRBJ1-3, the complete variable domain is GAGVSQSPSNKVTEKGKDVELRCDPISGHTALYWYRQSLGQGLEFLIYFQGNSAPDKSGLPSDRFSAERTGGSVSTLTIQRTQQEDSAVYLCASSLGHARGSGNTIYFGEGSWLTVV.

In its sample, this clonotype was seen many times. The genes are TRBV12-3 or TRBV12-4 and TRBJ2-7, with D hard to call. V lost 4 bases to trimming and J lost 4 bases, with 14 bases between them. The CDR3 is 14 amino acids. The CDR3 reads CASSSSNWVYEQYF. In nucleotides, the CDR3 is TGTGCCAGCAGTTCCTCGAATTGGGTTTACGAGCAGTACTTC.

The gene calls are TRBV11-1 and TRBJ2-5; D remains ambiguous. The CDR3 covers 14 residues. Germline lookup yields CDR1 SGHAT and CDR2 FQDESV (reference sequence). Trimming pared 5 bases from V and 3 bases from J, leaving 13 bases between. The chain's CDR3 is CASSAQQVEETQYF. The CDR3 DNA follows: TGTGCCAGCAGCGCCCAACAAGTTGAAGAGACCCAGTACTTC.

Many counts were recorded for this clonotype. CDR3 coding DNA: TGTGCCAGCAGCTTAGCCCGGACAGGGACAGGGACTTCTCTCCGCGAGCAGTACTTC. Protein: CASSLARTGTGTSLREQYF. The chain uses TRBV7-2 and TRBJ2-7; 9 positions match TRBD1. V lost 0 bases to trimming and J lost 6 bases; unmatched junction nucleotides: 18. Germline V gene data show CDR1 as SGHTA and CDR2 as FQGNSA. CDR3 length equals 19 residues.

The CDR3 DNA is TGTGCCAGCAGTTTAGACTACTCCCCAGAGACCCAGTACTTC. It specifies CASSLDYSPETQYF. The V and J genes are TRBV12-3 or TRBV12-4 and TRBJ2-5; D gene unclear. The CDR3 consists of 14 residues. Deletions cut 1 base from V and 4 bases from J, with 10 bases between.

The chain employs TRBV20-1 and TRBJ2-3; D possibly corresponds to TRBD1 (5 bases). Trimming removed 0 bases at V and 1 base at J, with 11 bases between. This CDR3 contains 15 residues. CDR1 DFQATT and CDR2 SNEGSKA come from the germline V gene (reference sequence). The CDR3 region has the DNA TGCAGTGCTAGAGATCTCGTCAGGGGCACAGATACGCAGTATTTT. Its protein product is CSARDLVRGTDTQYF.

This clonotype was picked up a small number of times. This chain uses TRBV10-3 with TRBJ1-2; 7 bases line up with TRBD1. V lost 3 bases and J lost 6; bases outside the gene matches: 4. Germline lookup yields CDR1 ENHRY and CDR2 SYGVKD. This CDR3 is built from 13 residues. Here the CDR3 DNA reads TGTGCCATCAGTGAACAGGGGACGGATGGCTACACCTTC. Translated: CAISEQGTDGYTF.

Regarding this clonotype: A much larger clone differs by one base, so this may be a read error. This chain joins TRBV9 and TRBJ2-3; D gene unclear. Germline V CDR1 and CDR2: SGDLS, YYNGEE. V shed 3 bases and J shed 2 bases, with 4 bases lying between them. The CDR3 is 12 residues long. The CDR3 bases are TGTGCCAGCAGCGCCGTCACAGATACGCAGTATTTT. Amino acids: CASSAVTDTQYF.

This clonotype was detected only a few times. The rearrangement joins TRBV23-1 to TRBJ2-7; maybe TRBD2 (6 bases). TRBV23-1 is recorded as an ORF, its role being uncertain. The ends were cut back, 6 bases at V and 3 bases at J, with 9 bases in the middle. There are 12 residues in the CDR3. DNA for the CDR3: TGCGCCAGCAGCGGGGGAGGCTACGAGCAGTACTTC. This codes for CASSGGGYEQYF.

The V call is TRBV5-1, the J call TRBJ2-5; the D is unclear. CDR3 length equals 15 residues. V was cut by 0 bases and J by 7 bases, with 16 bases left in between. Germline CDR1 SGHRS, CDR2 YFSETQ. CDR3 sequence (DNA): TGCGCCAGCAGCTTGGAACCGGGCCCCATGGTGACCCAGTACTTC. It translates to CASSLEPGPMVTQYF.

This clonotype was recorded at least ten times. The chain recombines TRBV15 with TRBJ2-1; D unresolved. The CDR3 runs to 15 residues. The germline gives CDR1 LNHNV, CDR2 YYDKDF (reference sequence). V lost 4 bases, J lost 0 bases, and 10 bases lay in between. The CDR3: CATSKAGGSYNEQFF. The CDR3 DNA sequence: TGTGCCACCAGCAAGGCCGGTGGCTCCTACAATGAGCAGTTCTTC. Complete variable domain (other parts from reference TRBV15 and TRBJ2-1): DAMVIQNPRYQVTQFGKPVTLSCSQTLNHNVMYWYQQKSSQAPKLLFHYYDKDFNNEADTPDNFQSRRPNTSFCFLDIRSPGLGDTAMYLCATSKAGGSYNEQFFGPGTRLTVL.

This clonotype was seen at least ten times. The chain couples TRBV3-1 to TRBJ2-1; maybe TRBD1 (6 bases). Looked up from germline, CDR1 is LGHDT and CDR2 is YNNKEL (reference sequence). V gave up 3 bases and J gave up 0 bases, with 9 bases separating them. The CDR3 is 15 residues long. CDR3 protein: CASSQRRGSYNEQFF. CDR3 nucleotides: TGTGCCAGCAGCCAGCGCAGGGGCTCCTACAATGAGCAGTTCTTC.

There are many counts of this clonotype. The chain links TRBV30 to TRBJ1-1, with D hard to call. CDR1 is GTSNPN and CDR2 is SVGIG in the germline V gene (reference sequence). The CDR3 sequence is 14 residues long. Trimming cost V 2 bases and J 1 base, with 11 bases left between them. In DNA, the CDR3 is TGTGCCTGGAGTAAACAGAGCCCGAACACTGAAGCTTTCTTT. Amino acids: CAWSKQSPNTEAFF.

A few counts support this clonotype. The chain has TRBV7-9 and TRBJ1-1, with D tentatively TRBD1 (5 bases). Germline V gene lookup returns CDR1 SEHNR and CDR2 FQNEAQ (reference sequence). V shed 0 bases and J shed 4 bases, with 12 bases lying between them. The CDR3 sequence is 15 residues long. The CDR3 DNA reads TGTGCCAGCAGCTTAGCATCGGGAAGGGGCACTGAAGCTTTCTTT. Translating gives CASSLASGRGTEAFF.

The CDR3 loop reads CASSWGEKLFF. DNA for the CDR3: TGTGCCAGCAGCTGGGGTGAAAAACTGTTTTTT. V and J are TRBV7-9 and TRBJ1-4; the D is unclear. Trimming removed 4 bases at V and 7 bases at J, with 4 bases between. This CDR3 is built from 11 residues. Germline V gene lookup returns CDR1 SEHNR and CDR2 FQNEAQ (reference sequence).

This clonotype was counted ten times or more. The V gene is TRBV29-1, the J gene TRBJ2-5, with 8 positions matching TRBD1. The junction had 7 bases not matched to a gene; V was cut back by 7 bases and J by 3 bases. Germline lookup yields CDR1 SQVTM and CDR2 ANQGSEA. The CDR3 covers 13 residues. The CDR3 protein is CSALDRAKETQYF. The CDR3 coding sequence is TGCAGCGCCCTGGACAGGGCGAAAGAGACCCAGTACTTC.

This clonotype was observed many times. The genes are TRBV4-1 and TRBJ1-2; D gene ambiguous. This CDR3 is built from 15 residues. Trimming stripped 2 bases from V and 3 bases from J, with 13 bases between. Per germline, CDR1 MGHRA and CDR2 YSYEKL. The CDR3 region is CASSQSANADYGYTF. The CDR3 DNA follows: TGCGCCAGCAGCCAATCCGCGAACGCTGACTATGGCTACACCTTC.

There are many counts of this clonotype. The chain recombines TRBV20-1 with TRBJ2-7; perhaps TRBD1 as D (6 bases). Trimming removed 4 bases from V and 0 bases from J, with 13 bases in between. The CDR3 spans 14 residues. The V gene's germline CDR1 is DFQATT and CDR2 SNEGSKA (reference sequence). CDR3 amino acids: CSAKPGHVSYEQYF. DNA of the CDR3: TGCAGTGCTAAACCGGGACACGTCTCCTACGAGCAGTACTTC.

There are many counts of this clonotype. This sequence joins TRBV28 and TRBJ1-5, with D maybe TRBD1 (5 bases). CDR3 size: 14 residues. Germline CDR1 and CDR2: MDHEN and SYDVKM. V lost 7 bases and J lost 3, with 13 bases in between. The CDR3 region is CASISDGTNQPQHF. The CDR3 nucleotides read TGTGCCAGCATCTCTGACGGGACCAATCAGCCCCAGCATTTT.

This clonotype has ten or more counts. The chain joins TRBV9 to TRBJ2-1, with 7 nucleotides matching TRBD1. The CDR3 is 15 residues long. The germline CDR1 and CDR2 sequences are SGDLS and YYNGEE. V lost 0 bases, J lost 6 bases, and 6 bases stayed unmatched. The CDR3 DNA follows: TGTGCCAGCAGCGTAGGGACAGGCAGCGGCAATGAGCAGTTCTTC. Its translation is CASSVGTGSGNEQFF.

V gene TRBV28 combines with J gene TRBJ1-2; D gene ambiguous. This CDR3 contains 14 residues. V was shortened by 2 bases and J by 8 bases, with 15 bases between the two germline ends. The germline V gene encodes CDR1 MDHEN and CDR2 SYDVKM. DNA of the CDR3: TGTGCCAGCAGTTTAGGACGGGGAGCAAAGGGCTACACCTTC. Amino acids: CASSLGRGAKGYTF.

In its sample, this clonotype was seen a few times. The chain's CDR3 is CASRTQGNEKLFF. The DNA for the CDR3 is TGTGCCTCCAGGACCCAGGGGAATGAAAAACTGTTTTTT. This sequence joins TRBV6-1 and TRBJ1-4, with TRBD1 as a possible D gene (6 bases). The CDR3 is 13 amino acids. From germline, CDR1 is MNHNS and CDR2 SASEGT. With 11 bases removed from V and 5 bases from J, the gap between germline ends came to 15 bases.

The genes are TRBV6-5 and TRBJ1-3; no clear D. Germline-derived CDR1 and CDR2 are MNHEY and SVGAGI. The CDR3 is 12 residues long. The V gene lost 7 bases and the J gene lost 0 bases, with 4 bases spanning the gap. This CDR3 is CASISSGNTIYF. The CDR3, as DNA: TGTGCCAGCATTTCCTCTGGAAACACCATATATTTT.

The V gene is TRBV9, the J gene TRBJ2-1, with a tentative D call TRBD2 (6 bases). This CDR3 has 15 amino acids. The germline V gene encodes CDR1 SGDLS and CDR2 YYNGEE. V was pared by 7 bases and J by 0 bases, with 14 bases between. The CDR3 DNA follows: TGTGCCAGCTCGTCGGGGGTTAGCTCCTACAATGAGCAGTTCTTC. Protein sequence: CASSSGVSSYNEQFF. The full variable domain, in which reference TRBV9 and TRBJ2-1 provide the parts outside the CDR3, is DSGVTQTPKHLITATGQRVTLRCSPRSGDLSVYWYQQSLDQGLQFLIQYYNGEERAKGNILERFSAQQFPDLHSELNLSSLELGDSALYFCASSSGVSSYNEQFFGPGTRLTVL.

This clonotype was observed at least ten times. CDR3: CSTRSLREPQHF. The CDR3 DNA reads as TGCAGTACTCGGAGCCTCAGGGAGCCCCAGCATTTT. This chain links TRBV20-1 with TRBJ1-5; a possible D gene is TRBD1 (5 bases). The V end lost 8 bases, the J end lost 8 bases, and 16 bases lay between the germline ends. Germline V lookup: CDR1 DFQATT, CDR2 SNEGSKA (reference sequence). The CDR3 sequence is 12 residues long.